This T cell receptor (beta chain) was captured by sequencing in a study of identical twins. Template switching, a step in the protocol, added a universal primer site, and cDNA carried unique molecular identifiers. Each CDR3 protein is one row after TCRdb ran MiXCR on the 5' RACE reads. The table shows 130,000 to 150,000 distinct CDR3 sequences, with roughly 3.2% occurring only once. CDR1 and CDR2 (germline): SGHRS, YFSETQ. V lost 4 bases, J lost 9 bases, and 17 bases lay in between. The CDR3 runs to 14 residues. The table lists this clonotype with many counts. The gene calls are TRBV5-1 and TRBJ2-1; TRBD2 is a possible D gene (7 bases). This receptor was identified in a man younger than 30 in good health. Sequencing was carried out using memory T cells sorted from blood. The CDR3 loop is CASSVGGGGPEQFF. The CDR3, as DNA: TGCGCCAGCAGCGTTGGGGGAGGGGGTCCTGAGCAGTTCTTC. The complete variable domain, with remaining parts taken from reference TRBV5-1 and TRBJ2-1, reads KAGVTQTPRYLIKTRGQQVTLSCSPISGHRSVSWYQQTPGQGLQFLFEYFSETQRNKGNFPGRFSGRQFSNSRSEMNVSTLELGDSALYLCASSVGGGGPEQFFGPGTRLTVL.